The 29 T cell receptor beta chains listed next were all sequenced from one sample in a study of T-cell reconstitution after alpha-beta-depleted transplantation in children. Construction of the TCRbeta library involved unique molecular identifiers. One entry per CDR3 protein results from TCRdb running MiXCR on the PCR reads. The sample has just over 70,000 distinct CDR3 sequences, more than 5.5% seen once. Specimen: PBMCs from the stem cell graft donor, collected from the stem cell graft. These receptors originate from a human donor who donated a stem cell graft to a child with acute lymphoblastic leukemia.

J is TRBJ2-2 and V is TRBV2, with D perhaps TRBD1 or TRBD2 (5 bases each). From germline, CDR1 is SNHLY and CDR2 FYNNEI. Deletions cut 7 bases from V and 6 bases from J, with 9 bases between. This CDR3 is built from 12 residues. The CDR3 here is CASIEGSGELFF. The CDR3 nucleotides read TGTGCCAGCATAGAGGGGTCCGGGGAGCTGTTTTTT.

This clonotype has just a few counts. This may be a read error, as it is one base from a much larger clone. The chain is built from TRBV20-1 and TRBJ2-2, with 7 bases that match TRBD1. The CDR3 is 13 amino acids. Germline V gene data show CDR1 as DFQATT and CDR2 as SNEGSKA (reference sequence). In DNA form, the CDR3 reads TGCAGTGCTGGACAGGTTCACACCTGGGAGCTGTTTTTT. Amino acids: CSAGQVHTWELFF.

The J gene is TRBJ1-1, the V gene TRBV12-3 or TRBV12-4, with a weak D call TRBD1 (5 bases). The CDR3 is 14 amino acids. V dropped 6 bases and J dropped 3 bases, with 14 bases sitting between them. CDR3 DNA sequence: TGTGCCAGCAGGCCCCGGGGGTTGTACACTGAAGCTTTCTTT. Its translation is CASRPRGLYTEAFF.

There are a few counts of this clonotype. CDR3 sequence (DNA): TGTGCCAGCAGTTATGTCGACGGAAACAATCAGCCCCAGCATTTT. Protein sequence: CASSYVDGNNQPQHF. The chain combines TRBV6-2 or TRBV6-3 with TRBJ1-5; D is unresolved. The CDR3 extends over 15 amino acids. Looked up from germline, CDR1 is MNHEY and CDR2 is SVGEGT. V dropped 3 bases and J dropped 3 bases, with 12 bases sitting between them.

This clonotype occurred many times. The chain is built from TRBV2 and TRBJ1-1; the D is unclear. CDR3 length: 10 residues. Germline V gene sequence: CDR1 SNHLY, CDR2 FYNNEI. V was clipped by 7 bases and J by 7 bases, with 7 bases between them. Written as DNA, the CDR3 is TGTGCCAGCAATCAGGTTGAAGCTTTCTTT. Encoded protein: CASNQVEAFF.

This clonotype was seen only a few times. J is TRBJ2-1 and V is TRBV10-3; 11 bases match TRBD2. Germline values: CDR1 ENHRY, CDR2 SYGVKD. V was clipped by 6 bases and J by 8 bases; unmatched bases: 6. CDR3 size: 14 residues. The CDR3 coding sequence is TGTGCCATCAGCCGTAGCGGGAGGGCCGATGAGCAGTTCTTC. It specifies CAISRSGRADEQFF.

The CDR3 sequence is CASSPPTEAFF. CDR3 nucleotides: TGTGCCAGCAGTCCACCAACTGAAGCTTTCTTT. The chain combines TRBV6-1 with TRBJ1-1; D is ambiguous. CDR3 length: 11 residues. V was cut by 5 bases and J by 5 bases, with 6 bases left in between. Germline V gene sequence: CDR1 MNHNS, CDR2 SASEGT.

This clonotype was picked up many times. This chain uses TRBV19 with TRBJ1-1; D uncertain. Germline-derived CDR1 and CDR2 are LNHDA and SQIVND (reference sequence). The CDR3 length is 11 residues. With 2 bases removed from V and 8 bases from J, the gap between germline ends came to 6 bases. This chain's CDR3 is CASSISVEAFF. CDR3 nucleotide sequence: TGTGCCAGTAGTATATCAGTAGAAGCTTTCTTT. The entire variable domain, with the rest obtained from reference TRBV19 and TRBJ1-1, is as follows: DGGITQSPKYLFRKEGQNVTLSCEQNLNHDAMYWYRQDPGQGLRLIYYSQIVNDFQKGDIAEGYSVSREKKESFPLTVTSAQKNPTAFYLCASSISVEAFFGQGTRLTVV.

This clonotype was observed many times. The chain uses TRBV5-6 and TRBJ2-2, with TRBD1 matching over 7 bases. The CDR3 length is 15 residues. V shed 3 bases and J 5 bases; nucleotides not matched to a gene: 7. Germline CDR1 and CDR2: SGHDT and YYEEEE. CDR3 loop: CASSYWDRGTGELFF. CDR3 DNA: TGTGCCAGCAGCTATTGGGACAGAGGAACCGGGGAGCTGTTTTTT. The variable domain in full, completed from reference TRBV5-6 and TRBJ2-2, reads DAGVTQSPTHLIKTRGQQVTLRCSPKSGHDTVSWYQQALGQGPQFIFQYYEEEERQRGNFPDRFSGHQFPNYSSELNVNALLLGDSALYLCASSYWDRGTGELFFGEGSRLTVL.

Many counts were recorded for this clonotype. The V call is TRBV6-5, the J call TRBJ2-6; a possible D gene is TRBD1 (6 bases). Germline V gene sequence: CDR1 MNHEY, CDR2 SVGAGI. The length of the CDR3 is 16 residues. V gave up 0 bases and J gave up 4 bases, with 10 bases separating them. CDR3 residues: CASSYSRGLGANVLTF. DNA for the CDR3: TGTGCCAGCAGTTACTCGAGGGGGTTAGGGGCCAACGTCCTGACTTTC.

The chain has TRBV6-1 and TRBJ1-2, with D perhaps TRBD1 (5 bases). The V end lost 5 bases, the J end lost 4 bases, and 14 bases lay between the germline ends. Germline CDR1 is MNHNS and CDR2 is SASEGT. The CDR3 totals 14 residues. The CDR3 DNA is TGTGCCAGCAGTCGCCTCGGACAAGCCTATGGCTACACCTTC. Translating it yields CASSRLGQAYGYTF.

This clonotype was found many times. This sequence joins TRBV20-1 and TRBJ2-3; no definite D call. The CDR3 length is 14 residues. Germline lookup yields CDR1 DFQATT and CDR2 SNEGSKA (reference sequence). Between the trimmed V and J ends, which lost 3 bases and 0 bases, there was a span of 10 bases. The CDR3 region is CSASVDGSTDTQYF. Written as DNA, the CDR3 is TGCAGTGCTAGTGTCGATGGTAGCACAGATACGCAGTATTTT.

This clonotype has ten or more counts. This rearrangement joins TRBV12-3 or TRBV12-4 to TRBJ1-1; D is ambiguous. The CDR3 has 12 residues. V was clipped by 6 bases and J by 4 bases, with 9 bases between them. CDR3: CASSRGSTEAFF. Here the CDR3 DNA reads TGTGCCAGCAGCCGGGGAAGCACTGAAGCTTTCTTT.

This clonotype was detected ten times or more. CDR3 amino acids: CSAPGLAGVIDTQYF. CDR3 bases: TGCAGTGCCCCAGGACTAGCGGGAGTGATAGATACGCAGTATTTT. This chain joins TRBV20-1 and TRBJ2-3; TRBD2 matches 13 bases. The CDR3 has 15 residues. J lost 5 bases, V lost 6 bases, and 8 bases had no gene match. CDR1 and CDR2 (germline): DFQATT, SNEGSKA (reference sequence).

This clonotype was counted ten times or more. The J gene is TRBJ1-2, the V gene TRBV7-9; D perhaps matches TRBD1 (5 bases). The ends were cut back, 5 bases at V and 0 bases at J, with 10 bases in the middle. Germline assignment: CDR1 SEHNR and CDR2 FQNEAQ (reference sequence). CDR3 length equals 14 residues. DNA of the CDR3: TGTGCCAGCAGCCCAGGGCAAGCTAACTATGGCTACACCTTC. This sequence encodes CASSPGQANYGYTF.

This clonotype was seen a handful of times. CDR3 bases: TGTGCCAGCAGTTACGAAGGTCTCGGTCAGCCCCAGCATTTT. Its protein product is CASSYEGLGQPQHF. This sequence joins TRBV6-2 or TRBV6-3 and TRBJ1-5; D is uncertain. Germline loops: CDR1 MNHEY, CDR2 SVGEGT. The V and J ends lost 2 bases and 6 bases respectively, with 11 bases between them. The CDR3 loop spans 14 amino acids.

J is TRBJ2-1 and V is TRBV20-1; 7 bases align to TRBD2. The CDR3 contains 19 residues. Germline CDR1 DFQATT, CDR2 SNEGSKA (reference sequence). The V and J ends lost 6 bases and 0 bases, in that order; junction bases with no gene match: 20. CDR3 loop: CSARTRTRTSKSSYNEQFF. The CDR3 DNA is TGCAGTGCCCGGACACGGACTAGGACCTCGAAAAGCTCCTACAATGAGCAGTTCTTC.

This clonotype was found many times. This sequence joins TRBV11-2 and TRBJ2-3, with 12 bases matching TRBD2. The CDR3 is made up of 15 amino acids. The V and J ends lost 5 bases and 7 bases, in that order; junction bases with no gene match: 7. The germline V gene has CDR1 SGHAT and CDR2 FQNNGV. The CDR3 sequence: CASSGLAGGRYTQYF. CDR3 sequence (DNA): TGTGCCAGCAGCGGCCTAGCGGGGGGGCGTTATACGCAGTATTTT.

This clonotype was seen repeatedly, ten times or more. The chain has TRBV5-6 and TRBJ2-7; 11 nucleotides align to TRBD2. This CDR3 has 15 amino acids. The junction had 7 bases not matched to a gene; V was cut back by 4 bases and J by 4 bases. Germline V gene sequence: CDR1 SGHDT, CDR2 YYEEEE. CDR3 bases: TGTGCCAGCAGCGAAGCTAGCGGGAGGTTGTACGAGCAGTACTTC. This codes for CASSEASGRLYEQYF.

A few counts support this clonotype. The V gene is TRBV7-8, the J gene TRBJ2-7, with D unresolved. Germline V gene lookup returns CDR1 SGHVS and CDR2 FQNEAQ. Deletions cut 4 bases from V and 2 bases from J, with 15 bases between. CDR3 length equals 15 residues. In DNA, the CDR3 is TGTGCCAGCAGCTCTTCTCGGGTACCCCCCTACGAGCAGTACTTC. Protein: CASSSSRVPPYEQYF.

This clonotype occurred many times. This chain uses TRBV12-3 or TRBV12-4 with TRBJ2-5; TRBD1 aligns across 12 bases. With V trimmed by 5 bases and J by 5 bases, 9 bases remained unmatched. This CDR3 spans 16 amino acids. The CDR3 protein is CASSPGDRGHQETQYF. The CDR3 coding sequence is TGTGCCAGCAGTCCCGGGGACAGGGGGCATCAGGAGACCCAGTACTTC.

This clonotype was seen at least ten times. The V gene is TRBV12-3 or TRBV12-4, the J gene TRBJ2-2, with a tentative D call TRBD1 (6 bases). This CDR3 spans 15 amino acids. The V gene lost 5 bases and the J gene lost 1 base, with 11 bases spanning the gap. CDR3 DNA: TGTGCCAGCAGTCCCGGACAGAGGAACACCGGGGAGCTGTTTTTT. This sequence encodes CASSPGQRNTGELFF.

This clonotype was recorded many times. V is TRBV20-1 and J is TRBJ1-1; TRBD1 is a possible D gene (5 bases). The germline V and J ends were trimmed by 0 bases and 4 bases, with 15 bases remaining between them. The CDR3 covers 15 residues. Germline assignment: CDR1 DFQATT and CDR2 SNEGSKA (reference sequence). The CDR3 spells CSARDKGQGGTEAFF. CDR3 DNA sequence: TGCAGTGCTAGAGATAAGGGGCAGGGAGGCACTGAAGCTTTCTTT.

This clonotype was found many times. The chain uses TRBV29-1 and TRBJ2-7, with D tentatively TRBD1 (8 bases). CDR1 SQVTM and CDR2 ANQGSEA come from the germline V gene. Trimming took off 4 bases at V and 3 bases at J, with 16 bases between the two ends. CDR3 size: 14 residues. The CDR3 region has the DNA TGCAGCGTTGCTACAGGGGGGGCGTTCTACGAGCAGTACTTC. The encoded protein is CSVATGGAFYEQYF.

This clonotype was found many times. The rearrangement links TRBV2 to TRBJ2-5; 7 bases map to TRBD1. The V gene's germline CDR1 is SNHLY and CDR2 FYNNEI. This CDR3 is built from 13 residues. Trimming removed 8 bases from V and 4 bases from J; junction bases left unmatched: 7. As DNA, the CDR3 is TGTGCCAGCTTAGAAAGGGGGCCAGAGACCCAGTACTTC. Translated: CASLERGPETQYF.

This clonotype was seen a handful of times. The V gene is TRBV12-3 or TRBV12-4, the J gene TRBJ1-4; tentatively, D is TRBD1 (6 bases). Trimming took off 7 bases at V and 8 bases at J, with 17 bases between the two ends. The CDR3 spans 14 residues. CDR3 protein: CASTKSGVREKLFF. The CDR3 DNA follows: TGTGCCAGCACTAAGTCAGGGGTGAGGGAAAAACTGTTTTTT.

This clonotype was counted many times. The CDR3 protein is CASSLGGRANNEQFF. For the CDR3, the DNA is TGCGCCAGCAGCTTGGGCGGGAGGGCCAACAATGAGCAGTTCTTC. The rearrangement joins TRBV5-1 to TRBJ2-1; the match to TRBD2 covers 9 bases. CDR3 size: 15 residues. Germline CDR1 and CDR2: SGHRS and YFSETQ. V was clipped by 0 bases and J by 5 bases; unmatched bases: 3.

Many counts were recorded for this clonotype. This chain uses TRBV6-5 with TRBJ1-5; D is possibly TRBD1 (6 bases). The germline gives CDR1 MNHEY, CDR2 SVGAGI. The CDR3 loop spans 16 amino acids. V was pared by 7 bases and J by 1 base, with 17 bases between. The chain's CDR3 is CASTKTGRGSNQPQHF. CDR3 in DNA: TGTGCCAGCACAAAGACAGGACGGGGAAGCAATCAGCCCCAGCATTTT.

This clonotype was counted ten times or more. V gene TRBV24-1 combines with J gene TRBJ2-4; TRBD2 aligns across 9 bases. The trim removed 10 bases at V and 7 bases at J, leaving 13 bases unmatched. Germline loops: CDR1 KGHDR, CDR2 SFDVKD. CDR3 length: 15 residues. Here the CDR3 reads CATSSIAGESNIQYF. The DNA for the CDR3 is TGTGCCACGTCCTCGATAGCGGGAGAGTCGAACATTCAGTACTTC.